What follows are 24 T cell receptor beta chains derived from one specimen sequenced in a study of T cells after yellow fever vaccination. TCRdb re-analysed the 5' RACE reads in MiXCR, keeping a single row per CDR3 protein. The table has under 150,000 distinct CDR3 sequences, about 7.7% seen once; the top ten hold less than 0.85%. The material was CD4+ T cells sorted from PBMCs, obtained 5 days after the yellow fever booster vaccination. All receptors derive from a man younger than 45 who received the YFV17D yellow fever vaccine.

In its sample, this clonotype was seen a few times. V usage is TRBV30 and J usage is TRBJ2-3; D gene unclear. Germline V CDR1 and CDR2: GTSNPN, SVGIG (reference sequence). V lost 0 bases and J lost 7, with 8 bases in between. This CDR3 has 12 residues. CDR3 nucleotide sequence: TGTGCCTGGAGTGTAAATACTTATACGCAGTATTTT. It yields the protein CAWSVNTYTQYF. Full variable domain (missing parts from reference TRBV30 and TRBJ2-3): SQTIHQWPATLVQPVGSPLSLECTVEGTSNPNLYWYRQAAGRGLQLLFYSVGIGQISSEVPQNLSASRPQDRQFILSSKKLLLSDSGFYLCAWSVNTYTQYFGPGTRLTVL.

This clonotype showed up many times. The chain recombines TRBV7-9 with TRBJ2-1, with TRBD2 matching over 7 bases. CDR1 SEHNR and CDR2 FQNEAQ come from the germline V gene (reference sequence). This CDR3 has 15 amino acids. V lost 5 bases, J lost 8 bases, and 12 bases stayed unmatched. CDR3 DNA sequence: TGTGCCAGCAGCCAGGGAGGGTTGAGAGTGGATGAGCAGTTCTTC. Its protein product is CASSQGGLRVDEQFF.

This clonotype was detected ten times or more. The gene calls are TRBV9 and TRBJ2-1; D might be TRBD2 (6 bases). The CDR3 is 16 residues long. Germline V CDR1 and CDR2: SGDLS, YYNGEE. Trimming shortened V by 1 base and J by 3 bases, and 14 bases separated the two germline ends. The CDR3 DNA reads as TGTGCCAGCAGCGTAACGGTGGGAGGCCTCTACAATGAGCAGTTCTTC. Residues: CASSVTVGGLYNEQFF.

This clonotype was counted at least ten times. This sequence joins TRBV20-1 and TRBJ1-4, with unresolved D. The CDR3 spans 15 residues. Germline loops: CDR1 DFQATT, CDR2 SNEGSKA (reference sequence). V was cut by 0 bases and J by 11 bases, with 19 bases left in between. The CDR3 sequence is CSARDSGRAGEKLFF. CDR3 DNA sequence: TGCAGTGCTAGAGATTCAGGAAGGGCGGGCGAGAAACTGTTTTTT.

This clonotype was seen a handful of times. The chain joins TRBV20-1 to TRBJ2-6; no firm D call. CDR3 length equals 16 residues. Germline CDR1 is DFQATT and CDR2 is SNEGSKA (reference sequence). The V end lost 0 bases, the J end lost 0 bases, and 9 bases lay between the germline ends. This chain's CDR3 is CSARDNISSGANVLTF. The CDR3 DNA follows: TGCAGTGCTAGAGATAACATCAGCTCTGGGGCCAACGTCCTGACTTTC.

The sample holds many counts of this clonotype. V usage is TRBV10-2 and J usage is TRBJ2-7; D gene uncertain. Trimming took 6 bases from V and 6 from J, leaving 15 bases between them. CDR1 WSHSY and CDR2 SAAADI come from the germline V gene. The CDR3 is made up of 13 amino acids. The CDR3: CASRDISPGEQYF. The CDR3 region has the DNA TGCGCCAGCAGGGATATTTCCCCCGGCGAGCAGTACTTC.

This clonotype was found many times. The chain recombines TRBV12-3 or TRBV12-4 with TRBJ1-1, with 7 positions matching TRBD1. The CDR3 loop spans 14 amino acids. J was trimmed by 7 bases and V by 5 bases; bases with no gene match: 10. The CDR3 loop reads CASSPGQRYSEAFF. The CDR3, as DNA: TGTGCCAGCAGTCCGGGACAGAGGTACAGTGAAGCTTTCTTT.

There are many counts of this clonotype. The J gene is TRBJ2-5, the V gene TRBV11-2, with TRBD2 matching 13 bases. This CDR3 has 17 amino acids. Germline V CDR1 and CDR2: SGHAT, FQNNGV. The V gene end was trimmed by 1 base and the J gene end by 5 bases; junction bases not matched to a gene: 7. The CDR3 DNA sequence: TGTGCCAGCAGCTTAGGAGGACTAGCGGGAGTATGGGAGACCCAGTACTTC. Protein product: CASSLGGLAGVWETQYF.

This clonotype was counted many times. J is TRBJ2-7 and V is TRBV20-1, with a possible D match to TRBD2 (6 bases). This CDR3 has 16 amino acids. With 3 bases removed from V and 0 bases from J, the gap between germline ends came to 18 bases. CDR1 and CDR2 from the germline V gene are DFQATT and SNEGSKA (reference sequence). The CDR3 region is CSAREILAISSYEQYF. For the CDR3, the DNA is TGCAGTGCTAGGGAAATCCTAGCGATCAGCTCCTACGAGCAGTACTTC.

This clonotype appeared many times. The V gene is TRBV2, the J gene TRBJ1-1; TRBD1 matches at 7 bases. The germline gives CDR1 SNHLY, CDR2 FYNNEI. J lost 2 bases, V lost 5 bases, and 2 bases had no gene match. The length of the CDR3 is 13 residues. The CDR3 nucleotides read TGTGCCAGCAGTTGGGACAGCAACACTGAAGCTTTCTTT. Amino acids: CASSWDSNTEAFF.

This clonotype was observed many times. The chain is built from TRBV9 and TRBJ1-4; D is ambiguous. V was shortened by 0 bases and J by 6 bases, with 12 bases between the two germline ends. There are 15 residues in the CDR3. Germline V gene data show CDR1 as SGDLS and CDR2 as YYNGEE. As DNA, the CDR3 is TGTGCCAGCAGCGTAGAGGGCCGACCGGATGAAAAACTGTTTTTT. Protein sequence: CASSVEGRPDEKLFF.

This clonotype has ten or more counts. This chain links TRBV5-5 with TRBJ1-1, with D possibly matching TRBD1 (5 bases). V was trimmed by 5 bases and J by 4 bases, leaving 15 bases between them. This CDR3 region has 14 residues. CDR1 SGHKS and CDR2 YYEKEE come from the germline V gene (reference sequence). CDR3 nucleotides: TGTGCCAGCAGGCGCAGGGTGGACGTCACTGAAGCTTTCTTT. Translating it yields CASRRRVDVTEAFF. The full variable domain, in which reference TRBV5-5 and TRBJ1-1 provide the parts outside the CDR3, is DAGVTQSPTHLIKTRGQQVTLRCSPISGHKSVSWYQQVLGQGPQFIFQYYEKEERGRGNFPDRFSARQFPNYSSELNVNALLLGDSALYLCASRRRVDVTEAFFGQGTRLTVV.

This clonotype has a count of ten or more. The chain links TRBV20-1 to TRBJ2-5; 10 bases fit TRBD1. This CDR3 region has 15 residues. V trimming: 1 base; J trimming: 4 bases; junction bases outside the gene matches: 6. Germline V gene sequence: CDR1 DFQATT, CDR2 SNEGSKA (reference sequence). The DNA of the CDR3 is TGCAGTGCTAGAGGACCCGGACAGGGGGGAGAGACCCAGTACTTC. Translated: CSARGPGQGGETQYF.

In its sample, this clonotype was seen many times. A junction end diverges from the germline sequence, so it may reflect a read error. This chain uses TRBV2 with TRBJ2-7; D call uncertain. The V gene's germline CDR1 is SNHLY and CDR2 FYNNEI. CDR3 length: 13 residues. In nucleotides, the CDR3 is TGTGCCAGCAGTCAAACGGTTGAATACGAGCGGTACTTC. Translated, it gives CASSQTVEYERYF.

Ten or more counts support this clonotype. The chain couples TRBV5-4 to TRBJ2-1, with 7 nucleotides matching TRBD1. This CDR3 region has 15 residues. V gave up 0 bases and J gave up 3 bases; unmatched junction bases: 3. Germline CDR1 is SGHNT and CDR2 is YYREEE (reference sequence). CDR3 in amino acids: CASSLETGVYNEQFF. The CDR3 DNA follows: TGTGCCAGCAGCTTGGAAACAGGGGTCTACAATGAGCAGTTCTTC. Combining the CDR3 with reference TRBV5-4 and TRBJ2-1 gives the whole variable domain ETGVTQSPTHLIKTRGQQVTLRCSSQSGHNTVSWYQQALGQGPQFIFQYYREEENGRGNFPPRFSGLQFPNYSSELNVNALELDDSALYLCASSLETGVYNEQFFGPGTRLTVL.

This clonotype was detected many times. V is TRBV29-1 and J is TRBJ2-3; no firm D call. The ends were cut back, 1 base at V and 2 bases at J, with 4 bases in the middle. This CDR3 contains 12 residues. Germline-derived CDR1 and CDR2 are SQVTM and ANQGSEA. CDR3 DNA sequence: TGCAGCGTTGAAGGGGCCACAGATACGCAGTATTTT. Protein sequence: CSVEGATDTQYF.

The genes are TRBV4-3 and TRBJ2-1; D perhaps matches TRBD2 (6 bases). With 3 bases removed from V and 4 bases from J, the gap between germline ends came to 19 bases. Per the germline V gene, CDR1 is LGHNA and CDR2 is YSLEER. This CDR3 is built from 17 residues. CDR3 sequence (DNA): TGCGCCAGCAGCCAGGCACGAGGTAGCGGCCTGTACAATGAGCAGTTCTTC. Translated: CASSQARGSGLYNEQFF.

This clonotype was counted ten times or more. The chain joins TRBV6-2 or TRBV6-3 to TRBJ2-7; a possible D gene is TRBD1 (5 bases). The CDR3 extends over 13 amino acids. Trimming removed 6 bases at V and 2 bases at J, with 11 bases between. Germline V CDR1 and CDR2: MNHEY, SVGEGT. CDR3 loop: CASSPTGTYEQYF. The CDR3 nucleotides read TGTGCCAGCAGCCCAACAGGAACCTACGAGCAGTACTTC.

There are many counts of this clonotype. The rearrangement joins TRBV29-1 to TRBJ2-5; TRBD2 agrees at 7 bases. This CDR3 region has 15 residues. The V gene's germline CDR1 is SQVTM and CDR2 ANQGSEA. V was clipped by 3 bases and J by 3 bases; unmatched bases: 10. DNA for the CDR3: TGCAGCGTTGAGGCACGGCTAGCGGTGGAAGAGACCCAGTACTTC. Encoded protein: CSVEARLAVEETQYF.

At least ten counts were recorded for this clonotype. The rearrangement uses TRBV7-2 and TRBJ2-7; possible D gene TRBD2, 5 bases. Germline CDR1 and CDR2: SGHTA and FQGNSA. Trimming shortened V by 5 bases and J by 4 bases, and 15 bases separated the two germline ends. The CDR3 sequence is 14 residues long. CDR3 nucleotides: TGTGCCAGCAGCCACGCGGGTACTGGGTACGAGCAGTACTTC. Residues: CASSHAGTGYEQYF.

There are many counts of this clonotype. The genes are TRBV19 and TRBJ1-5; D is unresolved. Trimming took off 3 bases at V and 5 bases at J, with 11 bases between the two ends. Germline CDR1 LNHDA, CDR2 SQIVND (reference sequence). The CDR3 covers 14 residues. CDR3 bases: TGTGCCAGTAGTATGAGCCGAGCCCATCAGCCCCAGCATTTT. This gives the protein CASSMSRAHQPQHF.

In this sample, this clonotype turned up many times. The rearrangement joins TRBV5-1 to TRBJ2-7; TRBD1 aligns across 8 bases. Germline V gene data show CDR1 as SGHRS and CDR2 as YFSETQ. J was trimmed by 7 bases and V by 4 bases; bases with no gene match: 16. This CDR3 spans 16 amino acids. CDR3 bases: TGCGCCAGCAGCAAACCCGAGGACAGGGAGCGTTTGGAGCAGTACTTC. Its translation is CASSKPEDRERLEQYF.

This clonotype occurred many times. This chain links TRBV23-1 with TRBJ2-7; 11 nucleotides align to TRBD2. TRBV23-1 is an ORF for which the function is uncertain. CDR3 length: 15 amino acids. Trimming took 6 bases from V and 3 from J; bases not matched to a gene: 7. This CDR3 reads CASRPTSGIYYEQYF. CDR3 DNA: TGCGCCAGCAGACCGACTAGCGGGATCTACTACGAGCAGTACTTC.

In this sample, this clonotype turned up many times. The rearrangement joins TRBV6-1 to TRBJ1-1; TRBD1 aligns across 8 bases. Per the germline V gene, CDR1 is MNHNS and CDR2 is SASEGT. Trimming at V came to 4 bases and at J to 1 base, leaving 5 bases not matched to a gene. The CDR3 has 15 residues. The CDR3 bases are TGTGCCAGCAGTGCCATGGGACAGGAGAACACTGAAGCTTTCTTT. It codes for CASSAMGQENTEAFF.